This TCR beta chain was documented in a study of T cell responses to AZD1222 COVID-19 vaccine. Study results and caveats: Spike-specific TCR breadth and depth went up after people got two AZD1222 doses. Donors, mostly white British, included more females; clonal diversity was possibly underestimated. Baseline antibody screening turned up just a handful of seropositive AZD1222 recipients.

About this clone itself: The antigen is unknown.

Some clones are missing from TCRdb's copy, which holds only in-frame ones; the method was immunoSEQ multiplex PCR. The data show about 120,000 clones, approximately 86% seen once. Per germline, CDR1 MGHRA and CDR2 YSYEKL. The CDR3 length is 16 residues. The V gene lost 4 bases and the J gene lost 1 base, with 15 bases spanning the gap. The source is an adult who received the AZD1222 COVID-19 vaccine. The chain recombines TRBV4-1 with TRBJ2-3, with D tentatively TRBD2 (6 bases). Sequences were derived from peripheral blood, sampled 28 days after the second AZD1222 dose. The CDR3 region has the DNA TGCGCCAGCAGCCGGGGAGGTGGGGGAGGCACAGATACGCAGTATTTT. Its protein is CASSRGGGGGTDTQYF.